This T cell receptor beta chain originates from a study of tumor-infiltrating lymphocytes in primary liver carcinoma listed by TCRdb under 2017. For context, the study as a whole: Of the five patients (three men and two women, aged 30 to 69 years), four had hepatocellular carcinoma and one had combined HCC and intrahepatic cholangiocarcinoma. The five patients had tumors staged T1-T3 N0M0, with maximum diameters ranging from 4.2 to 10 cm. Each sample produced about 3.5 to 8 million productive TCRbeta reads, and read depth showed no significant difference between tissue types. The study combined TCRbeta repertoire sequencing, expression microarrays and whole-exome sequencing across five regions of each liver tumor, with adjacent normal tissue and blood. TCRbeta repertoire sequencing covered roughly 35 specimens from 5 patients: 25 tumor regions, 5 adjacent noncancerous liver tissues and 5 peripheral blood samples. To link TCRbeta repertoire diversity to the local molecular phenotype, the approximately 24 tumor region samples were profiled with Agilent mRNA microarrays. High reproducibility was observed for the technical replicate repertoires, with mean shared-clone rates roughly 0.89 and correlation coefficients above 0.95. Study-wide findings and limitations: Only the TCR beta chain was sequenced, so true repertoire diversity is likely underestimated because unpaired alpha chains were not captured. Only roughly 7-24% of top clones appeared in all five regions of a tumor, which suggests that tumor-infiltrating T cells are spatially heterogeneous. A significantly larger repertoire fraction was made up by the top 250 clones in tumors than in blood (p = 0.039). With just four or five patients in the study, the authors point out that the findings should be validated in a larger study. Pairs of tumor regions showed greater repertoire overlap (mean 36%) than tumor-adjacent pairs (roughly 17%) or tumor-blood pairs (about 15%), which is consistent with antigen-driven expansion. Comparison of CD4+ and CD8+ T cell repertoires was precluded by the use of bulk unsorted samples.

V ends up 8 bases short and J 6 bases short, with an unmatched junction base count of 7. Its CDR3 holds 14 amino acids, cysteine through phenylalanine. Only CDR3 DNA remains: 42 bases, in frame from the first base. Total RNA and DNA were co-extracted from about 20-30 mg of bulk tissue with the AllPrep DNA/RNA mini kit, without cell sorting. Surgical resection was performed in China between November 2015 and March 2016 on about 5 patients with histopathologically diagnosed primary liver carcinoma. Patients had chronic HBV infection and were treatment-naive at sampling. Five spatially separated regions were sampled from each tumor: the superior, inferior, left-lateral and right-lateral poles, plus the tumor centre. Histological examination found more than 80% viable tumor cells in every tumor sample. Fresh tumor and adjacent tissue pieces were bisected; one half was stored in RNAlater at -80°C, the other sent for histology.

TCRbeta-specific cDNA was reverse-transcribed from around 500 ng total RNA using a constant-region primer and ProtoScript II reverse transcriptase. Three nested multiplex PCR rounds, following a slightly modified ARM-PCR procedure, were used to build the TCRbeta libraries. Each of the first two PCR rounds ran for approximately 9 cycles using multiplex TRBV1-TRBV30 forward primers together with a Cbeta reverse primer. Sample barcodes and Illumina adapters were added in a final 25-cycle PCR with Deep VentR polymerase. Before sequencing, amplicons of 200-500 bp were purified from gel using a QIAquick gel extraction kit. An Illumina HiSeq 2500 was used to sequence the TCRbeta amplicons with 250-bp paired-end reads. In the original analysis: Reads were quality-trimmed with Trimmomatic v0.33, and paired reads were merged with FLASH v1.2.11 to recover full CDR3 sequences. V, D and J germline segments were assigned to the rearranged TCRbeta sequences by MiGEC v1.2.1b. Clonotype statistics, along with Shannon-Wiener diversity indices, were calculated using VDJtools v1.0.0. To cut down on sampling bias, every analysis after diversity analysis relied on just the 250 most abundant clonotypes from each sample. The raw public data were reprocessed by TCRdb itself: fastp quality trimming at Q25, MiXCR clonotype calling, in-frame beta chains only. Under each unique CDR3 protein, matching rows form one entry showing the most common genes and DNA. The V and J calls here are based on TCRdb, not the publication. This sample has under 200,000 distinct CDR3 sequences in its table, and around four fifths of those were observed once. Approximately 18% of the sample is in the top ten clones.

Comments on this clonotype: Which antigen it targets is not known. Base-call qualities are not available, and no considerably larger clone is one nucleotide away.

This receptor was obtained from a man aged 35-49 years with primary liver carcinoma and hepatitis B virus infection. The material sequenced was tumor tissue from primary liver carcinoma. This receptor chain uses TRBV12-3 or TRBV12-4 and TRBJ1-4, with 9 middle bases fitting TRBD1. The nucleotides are TGTGCCAGCGGGACCTGGACAGGGGATGAAAAACTGTTTTTT. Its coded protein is CASGTWTGDEKLFF.